This entry is about one T cell receptor beta chain. The sample comes from a study of blood T cell repertoires in COVID-19. The wider study: Sources were T cells, B-cell-depleted T cells, or PBMCs; the material itself was cDNA or gDNA.

CDR3 length equals 11 residues. J gave up 3 bases and V 10 bases, and 2 bases lay outside the gene matches. Germline CDR1 SNHLY, CDR2 FYNNEI. The assay was immunoSEQ multiplex PCR, and TCRdb's table has in-frame clones only and misses some. Here the sample spans approximately 220,000 clones, 65% to 85% being singletons. This TCR derives from a woman aged 55-69 years with acute or convalescent COVID-19. The chain carries TRBV2 and TRBJ2-7; 8 bases agree with TRBD1. The sample comprised peripheral blood. This CDR3 reads CATDRVYEQYF. The CDR3 DNA sequence: TGTGCCACGGACAGGGTCTACGAGCAGTACTTC.